A selection of T cell receptor beta chains follows, all from one sample in a study of blood T cells in healthy people across ages. From the 5' RACE reads, TCRdb called clonotypes with MiXCR, one entry per CDR3 protein. The sample shows approximately 730,000 distinct CDR3 sequences, approximately 53% of them seen only once. The sequenced material came from blood. The receptors stem from a man of 80 years or more in good health. Each CDR3 is given without its conserved first and last residue.

TRBV18	.	ASSPIKDSYEQY
TRBV10-3	TRBJ2-7	AISAGGSSPYEQY
TRBV12-3/TRBV12-4	TRBJ1-1	ASSFLGRVNTEAF
TRBV9	TRBJ2-1	ASSAGRNEQF
TRBV18	TRBJ2-7	ASSPGGAGLSYEQY
TRBV20-1	TRBJ2-3	SAEVPDTQY
TRBV4-2	TRBJ2-1	ASRRGAGEINNEQF
TRBV5-1	TRBJ2-5	ASSLSLAGGQETQY
TRBV27	TRBJ2-5	ASSRRGAVGDRVLYETQY
TRBV28	TRBJ2-3	ASSLWASGSHPQY
TRBV7-2	TRBJ2-3	ASSHSGSTDTQY
TRBV6-2/TRBV6-3	TRBJ1-5	ASTSERGWQPQH
TRBV7-9	TRBJ2-7	ASSLVTGPGYEQY
TRBV2	TRBJ2-5	ASLGSQETQY
TRBV9	TRBJ2-3	ASSSNSGKSTDTQY
TRBV28	TRBJ2-5	ASSLFSRGETQY
TRBV9	TRBJ2-6	ASSGRRDKTGANVLT
TRBV9	TRBJ1-1	ASSVGGLTEAF
TRBV4-2	TRBJ2-3	ASSTRVAADTQY
TRBV20-1	TRBJ2-4	SARDFSSGRALAKNIQY
TRBV6-5	TRBJ2-2	ASSYLALPGELF
TRBV20-1	.	SARPRETGARYEQY
TRBV11-2	TRBJ2-4	ASSLDHGGLDIQY
TRBV20-1	TRBJ1-4	SAREQKTNEKLF
TRBV7-2	TRBJ2-1	ASSLRTSGTEQF
TRBV5-5	TRBJ2-5	ASSGLAGQETQY
TRBV7-2	TRBJ2-5	ASTADPQETQY
TRBV5-1	TRBJ2-1	ASSPFPYNEQF